These 17 T cell receptor beta chains were sequenced from one sample in a study of cytomegalovirus exposure and HLA in healthy donors (dated by TCRdb to 2015 to 2018). Receptors were amplified or captured by the immunoSEQ multiplex PCR assay. For the multiplex PCR, a mixture combining 60 forward primers for TCR Vbeta segments and 13 reverse primers for TCR Jbeta segments was used. Held by TCRdb, this immuneACCESS table contains in-frame sequences only and omits some clones. Under half of the omission traces to an unresolved V gene where checked; the cause of the rest is unknown. The sample table contains 100,000 or so clones; only one count was recorded for approximately 79% of them. The ten largest clones capture roughly 6.9% of the sample. The specimen was PBMCs. These receptors were taken from a man aged 25-40 years in good health and CMV-seropositive.

The V and J genes are TRBV7-2 and TRBJ1-2, with TRBD1 identical over 8 bases. This CDR3 has 14 amino acids. Trimming at V came to 1 base and at J to 4 bases, leaving 2 bases not matched to a gene. From germline, CDR1 is SGHTA and CDR2 FQGNSA. CDR3 in DNA: TGTGCCAGCAGCTTAGACAGGGGGACCTATGGCTACACCTTC. It codes for CASSLDRGTYGYTF. Using reference TRBV7-2 and TRBJ1-2 for the parts outside the CDR3, the full variable domain is GAGVSQSPSNKVTEKGKDVELRCDPISGHTALYWYRQSLGQGLEFLIYFQGNSAPDKSGLPSDRFSAERTGGSVSTLTIQRTQQEDSAVYLCASSLDRGTYGYTFGSGTRLTVV.

This clone was detected only a few times. V and J are TRBV5-1 and TRBJ1-1, with D unresolved. This CDR3 comprises 13 residues. Trimming stripped 6 bases from V and 1 base from J, with 10 bases between. CDR1 SGHRS and CDR2 YFSETQ come from the germline V gene. Here the CDR3 reads CASMATRNTEAFF. The CDR3 DNA reads TGCGCCAGCATGGCCACTAGGAACACTGAAGCTTTCTTT.

The chain recombines TRBV6-1 with TRBJ2-1; a weak D match, TRBD1 (6 bases). Germline values: CDR1 MNHNS, CDR2 SASEGT. V lost 4 bases and J 0 bases, leaving 10 bases between the germline ends. This CDR3 is built from 15 residues. In DNA form, the CDR3 reads TGTGCCAGCAGTGCCACAGGGAGCTCCTACAATGAGCAGTTCTTC. This codes for CASSATGSSYNEQFF.

The chain recombines TRBV30 with TRBJ1-5, with a weak D call TRBD1 (6 bases). V lost 3 bases and J 3 bases, leaving 9 bases between the germline ends. The germline CDR1 and CDR2 sequences are GTSNPN and SVGIG (reference sequence). There are 13 residues in the CDR3. Here the CDR3 DNA reads TGTGCCTGGAGACAGGGAAACAATCAGCCCCAGCATTTT. It codes for CAWRQGNNQPQHF.

The chain recombines TRBV7-2 with TRBJ1-4; TRBD1 matches 8 bases. The CDR3 sequence is 14 residues long. The V gene end was trimmed by 3 bases and the J gene end by 7 bases; junction bases not matched to a gene: 4. Germline V gives CDR1 SGHTA, CDR2 FQGNSA. The CDR3 region has the DNA TGTGCCAGCAGCTTTGGACAGGGAGGTGAAAAACTGTTTTTT. This sequence encodes CASSFGQGGEKLFF.

Comments on this clone: A read error is likely, as this CDR3 ends without the conserved phenylalanine or tryptophan. The V and J genes are TRBV6-1 and TRBJ1-1; D might be TRBD1 (5 bases). CDR1 and CDR2 (germline): MNHNS, SASEGT. This CDR3 has 15 amino acids. Trimming took off 10 bases at V and 0 bases at J, with 18 bases between the two ends. The CDR3 region has the DNA TGTGCCACCAACCCAGGGTTTTACATGAACACTGAAGCTTTCGTT. It codes for CATNPGFYMNTEAFV.

The DNA for the CDR3 is TGCGCCAGCAGCTTGGCGGGCAGGGAAGAGACCCAGTACTTC. This sequence encodes CASSLAGREETQYF. The genes are TRBV5-1 and TRBJ2-5, with a weak D call TRBD1 (5 bases). Germline V gene lookup returns CDR1 SGHRS and CDR2 YFSETQ. The CDR3 loop spans 14 amino acids. Between the trimmed V and J ends, which lost 0 bases and 3 bases, there was a span of 9 bases. The whole variable domain, remainder taken from reference TRBV5-1 and TRBJ2-5, is KAGVTQTPRYLIKTRGQQVTLSCSPISGHRSVSWYQQTPGQGLQFLFEYFSETQRNKGNFPGRFSGRQFSNSRSEMNVSTLELGDSALYLCASSLAGREETQYFGPGTRLLVL.

This clone showed up just a few times. CDR3 coding DNA: TGTGCCAGCAGTGCAACAGGGATGCTTTCCAAAAACATTCAGTACTTC. Protein product: CASSATGMLSKNIQYF. The rearrangement joins TRBV6-1 to TRBJ2-4; weak D call: TRBD1 (6 bases). The CDR3 runs to 16 residues. Germline V lookup: CDR1 MNHNS, CDR2 SASEGT. V shed 4 bases and J shed 2 bases, with 15 bases lying between them.

The chain uses TRBV5-1 and TRBJ2-5; D gene unclear. This CDR3 spans 13 amino acids. V lost 2 bases and J 1 base, leaving 6 bases between the germline ends. The germline V gene has CDR1 SGHRS and CDR2 YFSETQ. CDR3 in DNA: TGCGCCAGCAGCTTAAACAGCCAAGAGACCCAGTACTTC. This translates into CASSLNSQETQYF.

V usage is TRBV28 and J usage is TRBJ1-6, with D unclear. V gave up 3 bases and J gave up 8 bases, with 14 bases separating them. From germline, CDR1 is MDHEN and CDR2 SYDVKM. The CDR3 sequence is 15 residues long. DNA of the CDR3: TGTGCCAGCAGTTTTGGGGTTGGGAGATATTCACCCCTCCACTTT. Protein sequence: CASSFGVGRYSPLHF.

The chain links TRBV5-4 to TRBJ1-2; no clear D. The V end was cut by 0 bases, the J end by 5 bases, with 8 bases between. This CDR3 contains 13 residues. In germline, CDR1 is SGHNT, CDR2 YYREEE (reference sequence). CDR3 protein: CASSLGTGYGYTF. The CDR3 nucleotides read TGTGCCAGCAGCTTGGGTACCGGGTATGGCTACACCTTC.

This chain connects TRBV25-1 to TRBJ2-2; D may be TRBD1 or TRBD2 (6 bases each). Trimming shortened V by 7 bases and J by 1 base, and 13 bases separated the two germline ends. The germline CDR1 and CDR2 sequences are MGHDK and SYGVNS. The CDR3 is made up of 15 amino acids. The chain's CDR3 is CASTEGGLNTGELFF. Written as DNA, the CDR3 is TGTGCCAGCACTGAGGGGGGACTGAACACCGGGGAGCTGTTTTTT.

The chain uses TRBV2 and TRBJ1-1, with unresolved D. Germline-derived CDR1 and CDR2 are SNHLY and FYNNEI. Trimming shortened V by 7 bases and J by 3 bases, and 9 bases separated the two germline ends. The CDR3 totals 12 residues. CDR3 sequence reads: CASIGMDTEAFF. CDR3 DNA sequence: TGTGCCAGCATCGGGATGGACACTGAAGCTTTCTTT.

Concerning this clone itself: One end of the junction is discordant with germline, which a read error may explain. Other DNA sequences in the sample encode the same CDR3. V gene TRBV5-1 combines with J gene TRBJ1-6, with 7 bases matching TRBD1. The CDR3 runs 17 residues. The germline V gene has CDR1 SGHRS and CDR2 YFSETQ. The CDR3 region is CASSFDRDTSYNSPLHF. The CDR3 bases are TGCGCCAGCAGCTTCGACAGGGATACATCCTATAATTCCCCCCTCCACTTT.

The chain has TRBV12-5 and TRBJ2-5; 10 bases align to TRBD2. Unmatched junction bases numbered 7, after V lost 4 bases and J lost 2 bases. This CDR3 comprises 16 residues. In germline, CDR1 is LGHNT, CDR2 FRNRAP. This CDR3 is CASGSGLAELQETQYF. The CDR3 DNA follows: TGTGCTAGTGGTTCCGGACTAGCGGAACTTCAAGAGACCCAGTACTTC.

The chain is built from TRBV2 and TRBJ2-1; 13 nucleotides align to TRBD2. The CDR3 has 15 amino acids. Trimming took 6 bases from V and 7 from J; bases not matched to a gene: 6. Germline V gene data show CDR1 as SNHLY and CDR2 as FYNNEI. CDR3 protein: CASREGLAGRNEQFF. CDR3 in DNA: TGTGCCAGCAGGGAGGGACTAGCGGGGAGGAATGAGCAGTTCTTC. The full variable domain, rest sourced from reference TRBV2 and TRBJ2-1, is EPEVTQTPSHQVTQMGQEVILRCVPISNHLYFYWYRQILGQKVEFLVSFYNNEISEKSEIFDDQFSVERPDGSNFTLKIRSTKLEDSAMYFCASREGLAGRNEQFFGPGTRLTVL.

The chain uses TRBV30 and TRBJ1-2, with D possibly being TRBD1 (6 bases). The CDR3 consists of 13 residues. Trimming took 3 bases from V and 2 from J, leaving 10 bases between them. The germline CDR1 and CDR2 sequences are GTSNPN and SVGIG (reference sequence). The CDR3 spells CAWSSTGNYGYTF. The CDR3 nucleotides are TGTGCCTGGAGCTCGACAGGAAACTATGGCTACACCTTC.